These 32 T cell receptor beta chains were all obtained from the same sample, sequenced in a study of neoadjuvant nivolumab and ipilimumab in lung cancer. TCRdb's table, derived via immunoSEQ multiplex PCR, lists solely in-frame clones and lacks some. The sample has about 18,000 clones, 76% seen once. This specimen consisted of tumor tissue, obtained after neoadjuvant nivolumab, alone or with ipilimumab, at or shortly before surgery. The receptors were sampled from an adult with non-small cell lung cancer.

The chain is built from TRBV6-6 and TRBJ2-2; 12 nucleotides agree with TRBD2. The V gene's germline CDR1 is MNHNY and CDR2 SVGAGI (reference sequence). J gave up 7 bases and V 5 bases, and 8 bases lay outside the gene matches. This CDR3 is built from 16 residues. The CDR3 nucleotides are TGTGCCAGCAGTCCTCGACTAGCGGGAGCGGGCGGGGAGCTGTTTTTT. It translates to CASSPRLAGAGGELFF.

This clone is medium-sized in the sample. This chain links TRBV29-1 with TRBJ1-2; 7 bases are shared with TRBD1. This CDR3 has 11 residues. V trimming: 3 bases; J trimming: 5 bases; junction bases outside the gene matches: 0. Germline V CDR1 and CDR2: SQVTM, ANQGSEA. Here the CDR3 reads CSVDRGYGYTF. CDR3 DNA sequence: TGCAGCGTTGACAGGGGGTATGGCTACACCTTC. The variable domain in full, completed from reference TRBV29-1 and TRBJ1-2, reads SAVISQKPSRDICQRGTSLTIQCQVDSQVTMMFWYRQQPGQSLTLIATANQGSEATYESGFVIDKFPISRPNLTFSTLTVSNMSPEDSSIYLCSVDRGYGYTFGSGTRLTVV.

The chain recombines TRBV30 with TRBJ2-5; D is unclear. This CDR3 has 13 residues. Germline V CDR1 and CDR2: GTSNPN, SVGIG (reference sequence). The V end lost 0 bases, the J end lost 3 bases, and 8 bases lay between the germline ends. CDR3 loop: CAWSVLPKETQYF. The CDR3 DNA reads as TGTGCCTGGAGTGTACTGCCTAAAGAGACCCAGTACTTC.

The genes are TRBV7-9 and TRBJ2-5; TRBD2 aligns across 12 bases. Germline V gene sequence: CDR1 SEHNR, CDR2 FQNEAQ (reference sequence). V lost 4 bases and J lost 4; bases outside the gene matches: 1. This CDR3 comprises 14 residues. For the CDR3, the DNA is TGTGCCAGCAGCTGGGGACTAGCGGGAGAGACCCAGTACTTC. This codes for CASSWGLAGETQYF. Full variable domain (missing parts from reference TRBV7-9 and TRBJ2-5): DTGVSQNPRHKITKRGQNVTFRCDPISEHNRLYWYRQTLGQGPEFLTYFQNEAQLEKSRLLSDRFSAERPKGSFSTLEIQRTEQGDSAMYLCASSWGLAGETQYFGPGTRLLVL.

V is TRBV29-1 and J is TRBJ2-2, with D maybe TRBD1 (6 bases). This CDR3 is 14 amino acids long. Germline V CDR1 and CDR2: SQVTM, ANQGSEA. The V gene lost 1 base and the J gene lost 1 base, with 7 bases spanning the gap. CDR3 region: CSVEGQENTGELFF. The DNA of the CDR3 is TGCAGCGTTGAAGGACAGGAGAACACCGGGGAGCTGTTTTTT.

As for this clone: At one of its ends the junction is not consistent with the germline gene, which may arise from a read error. The CDR3 sequence is CASSRGVEETQYF. The CDR3 DNA reads TGTGCTAGCAGCCGAGGAGTAGAAGAGACCCAGTACTTC. The chain couples TRBV7-7 to TRBJ2-5; D ambiguous. The CDR3 spans 13 residues. Germline V gene lookup returns CDR1 SSHAT and CDR2 FNYEAQ (reference sequence).

The chain uses TRBV30 and TRBJ1-2; the D gene is possibly TRBD1 (5 bases). Trimming removed 2 bases at V and 8 bases at J, with 21 bases between. The CDR3 has 15 amino acids. CDR1 and CDR2 (germline): GTSNPN, SVGIG (reference sequence). CDR3 protein: CAWSFGDQGAEGYTF. For the CDR3, the DNA is TGTGCCTGGAGTTTCGGGGACCAGGGAGCGGAAGGCTACACCTTC.

This clone was picked up a small number of times. The chain has TRBV2 and TRBJ2-7; 12 bases fit TRBD1. The CDR3 sequence is 18 residues long. The V and J ends lost 8 bases and 1 base, in that order; junction bases with no gene match: 15. Per germline, CDR1 SNHLY and CDR2 FYNNEI. CDR3 sequence reads: CASHRDRGRLAGSYEQYF. CDR3 in DNA: TGTGCCAGCCACCGGGACAGGGGGCGGCTAGCGGGTTCCTACGAGCAGTACTTC.

The rearrangement joins TRBV4-2 to TRBJ1-1; maybe TRBD1 (5 bases). Germline V gene data show CDR1 as LGHNA and CDR2 as YNFKEQ. The CDR3 consists of 15 residues. V lost 0 bases to trimming and J lost 3 bases, with 11 bases between them. DNA for the CDR3: TGTGCCAGCAGCCAAGATCAAGGGGCTTACACTGAAGCTTTCTTT. Protein sequence: CASSQDQGAYTEAFF.

V and J are TRBV5-6 and TRBJ1-5; no firm D call. The CDR3 has 15 residues. The ends were cut back, 2 bases at V and 9 bases at J, with 18 bases in the middle. Germline CDR1 and CDR2: SGHDT and YYEEEE. The CDR3 nucleotides read TGTGCCAGCAGCTTATATTCGGACGGTACTACGCCCCAGCATTTT. Its protein product is CASSLYSDGTTPQHF. Supplemented by reference TRBV5-6 and TRBJ1-5, the full variable domain reads DAGVTQSPTHLIKTRGQQVTLRCSPKSGHDTVSWYQQALGQGPQFIFQYYEEEERQRGNFPDRFSGHQFPNYSSELNVNALLLGDSALYLCASSLYSDGTTPQHFGDGTRLSIL.

This chain links TRBV5-1 with TRBJ2-5, with D perhaps matching TRBD1 or TRBD2 (5 bases each). Trimming removed 1 base at V and 5 bases at J, with 15 bases between. Germline CDR1 and CDR2: SGHRS and YFSETQ. This CDR3 region has 15 residues. The CDR3 DNA reads TGCGCCAGCAGCTTGTCTGGGACCTCGGGGGAGACCCAGTACTTC. The encoded protein is CASSLSGTSGETQYF.

This clone showed up just once. V is TRBV6-6 and J is TRBJ1-4, with D tentatively TRBD1 (5 bases). CDR3 length: 15 amino acids. CDR1 and CDR2 (germline): MNHNY, SVGAGI (reference sequence). Between the trimmed V and J ends, which lost 7 bases and 4 bases, there was a span of 16 bases. This CDR3 reads CASTQGGPGNEKLFF. The CDR3 nucleotides read TGTGCCAGCACCCAGGGAGGGCCGGGTAATGAAAAACTGTTTTTT.

The V call is TRBV7-9, the J call TRBJ2-7; either TRBD1 or TRBD2 may fit D (5 bases each). The CDR3 contains 13 residues. The V end lost 6 bases, the J end lost 3 bases, and 12 bases lay between the germline ends. Germline V lookup: CDR1 SEHNR, CDR2 FQNEAQ (reference sequence). The CDR3 region has the DNA TGTGCCAGCAGTCAAAGGGACGGCTACGAGCAGTACTTC. It specifies CASSQRDGYEQYF.

This clone has only one observation. This CDR3 is CASSVHWVASEAFF. The CDR3 DNA sequence: TGTGCCAGCAGCGTCCATTGGGTCGCCAGTGAAGCTTTCTTT. The chain is built from TRBV9 and TRBJ1-1; D uncertain. The germline gives CDR1 SGDLS, CDR2 YYNGEE. The ends were cut back, 2 bases at V and 7 bases at J, with 15 bases in the middle. The CDR3 has 14 residues.

V and J are TRBV11-3 and TRBJ2-3, with 8 bases identical to TRBD2. Germline values: CDR1 SGHNT, CDR2 YENEEA. The V segment lost 3 bases and the J segment 3 bases; nucleotides outside the gene matches: 2. The CDR3 length is 14 residues. CDR3 in DNA: TGTGCCAGCAGCTTGGGGACTAGGACAGATACGCAGTATTTT. It codes for CASSLGTRTDTQYF.

The chain employs TRBV5-1 and TRBJ1-1, with a weak D call TRBD1 (6 bases). Trimming pared 4 bases from V and 4 bases from J, leaving 17 bases between. This CDR3 comprises 15 residues. Per the germline V gene, CDR1 is SGHRS and CDR2 is YFSETQ. The CDR3, as DNA: TGCGCCAGCAGCGCCGGGCGGGGGGCGACCACTGAAGCTTTCTTT. Amino acid sequence: CASSAGRGATTEAFF.

Comments on this clone: Other DNA sequences in the sample encode the same CDR3. The CDR3 reads CASSLSGGENYEQYF. As DNA, the CDR3 is TGTGCCAGCTCACTGAGCGGCGGGGAGAATTACGAGCAGTACTTC. The chain combines TRBV18 with TRBJ2-7, with a tentative D call TRBD2 (6 bases). The germline gives CDR1 KGHSH, CDR2 LQKENI. The length of the CDR3 is 15 residues. The V end lost 4 bases, the J end lost 4 bases, and 17 bases lay between the germline ends.

The chain combines TRBV28 with TRBJ1-1; 8 bases fit TRBD1. Germline V lookup: CDR1 MDHEN, CDR2 SYDVKM. The CDR3 has 13 amino acids. V trimming: 5 bases; J trimming: 11 bases; junction bases outside the gene matches: 10. The CDR3 loop reads CASSPPGTGAAFF. The DNA of the CDR3 is TGTGCCAGCAGTCCCCCGGGGACAGGTGCGGCTTTCTTT.

This rearrangement joins TRBV18 to TRBJ2-3; no clear D gene. Trimming stripped 3 bases from V and 2 bases from J, with 6 bases between. The CDR3 covers 13 residues. From germline, CDR1 is KGHSH and CDR2 LQKENI. CDR3 bases: TGTGCCAGCTCACCGACGAACACAGATACGCAGTATTTT. Residues: CASSPTNTDTQYF.

The chain links TRBV27 to TRBJ2-1, with D possibly being TRBD1 (6 bases). The CDR3 extends over 14 amino acids. Germline values: CDR1 MNHEY, CDR2 SMNVEV (reference sequence). Trimming pared 4 bases from V and 10 bases from J, leaving 17 bases between. CDR3 region: CASSYVRGVAEQFF. The CDR3 DNA reads as TGTGCCAGCAGTTATGTCAGGGGAGTAGCGGAGCAGTTCTTC.

In its sample, this clone was seen once. V gene TRBV11-2 combines with J gene TRBJ2-5, with 7 bases that match TRBD2. V lost 0 bases and J lost 5; bases outside the gene matches: 3. This CDR3 is 14 amino acids long. In germline, CDR1 is SGHAT, CDR2 FQNNGV. CDR3 amino acids: CASSLDSGRETQYF. The DNA of the CDR3 is TGTGCCAGCAGCTTAGATTCCGGGAGGGAGACCCAGTACTTC.

The chain combines TRBV7-9 with TRBJ2-2; D not resolved. Germline V CDR1 and CDR2: SEHNR, FQNEAQ (reference sequence). Trimming took 3 bases from V and 4 from J, leaving 9 bases between them. The CDR3 spans 14 residues. The CDR3 sequence: CASSFQESTGELFF. The DNA for the CDR3 is TGTGCCAGCAGCTTCCAAGAGTCCACCGGGGAGCTGTTTTTT.

This clone was found a few times. The chain joins TRBV5-6 to TRBJ2-7, with 15 bases matching TRBD2. Germline V lookup: CDR1 SGHDT, CDR2 YYEEEE. The V gene end was trimmed by 5 bases and the J gene end by 2 bases; junction bases not matched to a gene: 2. This CDR3 spans 15 amino acids. Here the CDR3 reads CASRRTSGGAYEQYF. As DNA, the CDR3 is TGTGCCAGCAGAAGGACTAGCGGGGGGGCCTACGAGCAGTACTTC.

The V and J genes are TRBV27 and TRBJ2-7; 7 positions match TRBD1. This CDR3 comprises 18 residues. From germline, CDR1 is MNHEY and CDR2 SMNVEV (reference sequence). J gave up 0 bases and V 2 bases, and 13 bases lay outside the gene matches. CDR3 coding DNA: TGTGCCAGCAGTTTAAGGGGGCAGGGGGTTACCTTCTCCTACGAGCAGTACTTC. It translates to CASSLRGQGVTFSYEQYF.

The V and J genes are TRBV6-1 and TRBJ2-2; perhaps TRBD2 as D (5 bases). Germline V gene data show CDR1 as MNHNS and CDR2 as SASEGT. The length of the CDR3 is 14 residues. With 8 bases removed from V and 0 bases from J, the gap between germline ends came to 10 bases. CDR3 coding DNA: TGTGCCAGCTTAACTAGGACGAACACCGGGGAGCTGTTTTTT. It codes for CASLTRTNTGELFF.

The genes are TRBV30 and TRBJ2-5; D tentatively reads TRBD1 or TRBD2 (6 bases each). The CDR3 loop spans 14 amino acids. V was trimmed by 3 bases and J by 6 bases, leaving 17 bases between them. The germline V gene encodes CDR1 GTSNPN and CDR2 SVGIG (reference sequence). The DNA of the CDR3 is TGTGCCTGGAGCTCCGGGACTGGGACAAAGACCCAGTACTTC. Amino acids: CAWSSGTGTKTQYF.

The chain employs TRBV6-5 and TRBJ2-1; TRBD2 aligns across 11 bases. Germline assignment: CDR1 MNHEY and CDR2 SVGAGI. Germline trimming cut 2 bases from V and 4 bases from J; bases unmatched to any gene: 4. There are 16 residues in the CDR3. CDR3 in amino acids: CASSYLGLAGYNEQFF. The CDR3 nucleotides are TGTGCCAGCAGTTACCTCGGACTAGCGGGTTACAATGAGCAGTTCTTC.

V and J are TRBV11-3 and TRBJ1-1; D not resolved. CDR3 length equals 13 residues. V was trimmed by 2 bases and J by 3 bases, leaving 7 bases between them. CDR1 is SGHNT and CDR2 is YENEEA in the germline V gene. CDR3 amino acids: CASSLWEYTEAFF. The CDR3 DNA follows: TGTGCCAGCAGCTTATGGGAGTACACTGAAGCTTTCTTT.

The chain uses TRBV27 and TRBJ1-1, with TRBD1 as a possible D gene (5 bases). Between the trimmed V and J ends, which lost 0 bases and 1 base, there was a span of 12 bases. Germline lookup yields CDR1 MNHEY and CDR2 SMNVEV (reference sequence). This CDR3 is built from 16 residues. CDR3 residues: CASSLSVGDGNTEAFF. CDR3 sequence (DNA): TGTGCCAGCAGTTTATCGGTAGGGGACGGGAACACTGAAGCTTTCTTT.

The chain links TRBV29-1 to TRBJ1-1; 7 bases align to TRBD1. V lost 4 bases to trimming and J lost 1 base; unmatched junction nucleotides: 3. The CDR3 extends over 13 amino acids. Germline V gives CDR1 SQVTM, CDR2 ANQGSEA. CDR3 amino acids: CSVGGTANTEAFF. CDR3 coding DNA: TGCAGCGTTGGGGGGACAGCGAACACTGAAGCTTTCTTT.

This chain links TRBV6-5 with TRBJ2-3; no clear D gene. CDR1 MNHEY and CDR2 SVGAGI come from the germline V gene. Trimming took off 0 bases at V and 5 bases at J, with 0 bases between the two ends. This CDR3 is built from 11 residues. In DNA, the CDR3 is TGTGCCAGCAGTTACTCAGATACGCAGTATTTT. Its protein is CASSYSDTQYF.

This sequence joins TRBV18 and TRBJ1-1; D perhaps matches TRBD1 (5 bases). Germline lookup yields CDR1 KGHSH and CDR2 LQKENI. V lost 1 base and J 5 bases, leaving 14 bases between the germline ends. The CDR3 length is 15 residues. The DNA of the CDR3 is TGTGCCAGCTCACCACGCCCAGGGTGGACGACTGAAGCTTTCTTT. This encodes CASSPRPGWTTEAFF.